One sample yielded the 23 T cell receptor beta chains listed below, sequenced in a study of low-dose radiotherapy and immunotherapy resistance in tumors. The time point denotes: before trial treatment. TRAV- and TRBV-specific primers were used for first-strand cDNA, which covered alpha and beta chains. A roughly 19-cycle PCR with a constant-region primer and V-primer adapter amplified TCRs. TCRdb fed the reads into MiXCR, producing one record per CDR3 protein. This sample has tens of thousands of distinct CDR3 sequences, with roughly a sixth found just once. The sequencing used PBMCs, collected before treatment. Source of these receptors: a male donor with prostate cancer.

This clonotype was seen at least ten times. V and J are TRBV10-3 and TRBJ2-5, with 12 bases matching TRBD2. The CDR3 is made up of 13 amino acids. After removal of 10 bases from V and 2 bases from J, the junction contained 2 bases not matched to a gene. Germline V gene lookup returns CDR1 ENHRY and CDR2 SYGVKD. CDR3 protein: CATSGGEQETQYF. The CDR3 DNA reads TGTGCCACTAGCGGGGGGGAGCAAGAGACCCAGTACTTC.

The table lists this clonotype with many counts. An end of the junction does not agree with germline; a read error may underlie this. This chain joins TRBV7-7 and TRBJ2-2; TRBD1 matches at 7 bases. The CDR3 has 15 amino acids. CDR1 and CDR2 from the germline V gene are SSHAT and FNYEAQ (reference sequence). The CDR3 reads CASSANRGSTGELFF. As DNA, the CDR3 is TGTGCTAGCAGCGCAAACAGGGGATCCACCGGGGAGCTGTTTTTT.

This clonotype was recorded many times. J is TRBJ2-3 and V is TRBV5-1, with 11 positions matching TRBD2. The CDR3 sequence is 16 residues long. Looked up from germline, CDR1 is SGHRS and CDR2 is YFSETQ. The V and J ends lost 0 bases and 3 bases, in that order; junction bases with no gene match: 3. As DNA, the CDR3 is TGCGCCAGCAGCTTGGCGACTAGCGGGGTAACAGATACGCAGTATTTT. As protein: CASSLATSGVTDTQYF.

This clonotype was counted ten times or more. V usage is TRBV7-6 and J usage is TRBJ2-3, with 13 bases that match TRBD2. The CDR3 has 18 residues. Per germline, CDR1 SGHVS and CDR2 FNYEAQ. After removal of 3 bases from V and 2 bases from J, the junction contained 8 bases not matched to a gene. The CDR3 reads CASSLTTSGGLFTDTQYF. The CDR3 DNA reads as TGTGCCAGCAGCTTGACGACTAGCGGGGGGCTGTTCACAGATACGCAGTATTTT.

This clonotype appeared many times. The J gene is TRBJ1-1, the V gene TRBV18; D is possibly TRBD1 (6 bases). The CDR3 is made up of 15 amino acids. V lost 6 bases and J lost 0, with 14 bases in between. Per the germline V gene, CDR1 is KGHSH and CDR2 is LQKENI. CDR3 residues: CASSPRQVMNTEAFF. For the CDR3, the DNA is TGTGCCAGCTCCCCTAGACAGGTAATGAACACTGAAGCTTTCTTT.

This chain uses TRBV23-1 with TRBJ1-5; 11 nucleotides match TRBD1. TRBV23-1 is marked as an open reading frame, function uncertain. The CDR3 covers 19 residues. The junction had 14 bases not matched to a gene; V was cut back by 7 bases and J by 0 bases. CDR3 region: CASKRGGTGGSYSNQPQHF. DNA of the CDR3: TGCGCCAGCAAACGGGGGGGGACAGGGGGATCTTATAGCAATCAGCCCCAGCATTTT.

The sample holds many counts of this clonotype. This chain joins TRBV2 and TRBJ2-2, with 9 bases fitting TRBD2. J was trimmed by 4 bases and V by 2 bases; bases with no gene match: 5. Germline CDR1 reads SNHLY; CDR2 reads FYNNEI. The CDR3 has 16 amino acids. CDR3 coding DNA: TGTGCCAGCAGTGAACCGCGGGGGGGCGGCACCGGGGAGCTGTTTTTT. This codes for CASSEPRGGGTGELFF.

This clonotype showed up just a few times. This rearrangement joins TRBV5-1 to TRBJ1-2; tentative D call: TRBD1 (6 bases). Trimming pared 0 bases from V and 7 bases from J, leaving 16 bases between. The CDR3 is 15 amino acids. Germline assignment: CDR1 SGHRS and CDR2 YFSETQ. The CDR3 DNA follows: TGCGCCAGCAGCTTGGGGGTGACAGGAAATAGTGGCTACACCTTC. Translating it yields CASSLGVTGNSGYTF.

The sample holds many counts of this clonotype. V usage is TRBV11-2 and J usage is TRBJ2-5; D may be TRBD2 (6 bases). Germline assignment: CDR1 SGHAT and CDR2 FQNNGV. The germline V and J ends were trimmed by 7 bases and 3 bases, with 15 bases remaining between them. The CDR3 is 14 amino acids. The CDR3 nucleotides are TGTGCCAGCACACAAAGGGGCGGGGAAGAGACCCAGTACTTC. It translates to CASTQRGGEETQYF.

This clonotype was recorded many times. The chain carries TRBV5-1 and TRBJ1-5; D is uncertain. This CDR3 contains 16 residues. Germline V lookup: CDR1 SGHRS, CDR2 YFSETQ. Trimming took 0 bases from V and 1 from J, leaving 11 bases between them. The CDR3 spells CASSLGPVDSNQPQHF. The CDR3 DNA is TGCGCCAGCAGCTTGGGGCCGGTGGACAGCAATCAGCCCCAGCATTTT.

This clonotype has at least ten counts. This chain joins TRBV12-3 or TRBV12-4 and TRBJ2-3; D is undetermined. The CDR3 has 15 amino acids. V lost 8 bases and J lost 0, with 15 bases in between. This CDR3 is CASGDGGASTDTQYF. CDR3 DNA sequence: TGTGCCAGCGGGGATGGTGGCGCGAGCACAGATACGCAGTATTTT.

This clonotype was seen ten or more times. The CDR3 DNA follows: TGTGCCTGGAGCACGACAGGGAATCAGCCCCAGCATTTT. Encoded protein: CAWSTTGNQPQHF. The chain employs TRBV30 and TRBJ1-5, with 7 bases that match TRBD1. The CDR3 spans 13 residues. Trimming cost V 3 bases and J 4 bases; bases outside gene matches: 3. Germline CDR1 reads GTSNPN; CDR2 reads SVGIG (reference sequence). Full variable domain (rest looked up from reference TRBV30 and TRBJ1-5): SQTIHQWPATLVQPVGSPLSLECTVEGTSNPNLYWYRQAAGRGLQLLFYSVGIGQISSEVPQNLSASRPQDRQFILSSKKLLLSDSGFYLCAWSTTGNQPQHFGDGTRLSIL.

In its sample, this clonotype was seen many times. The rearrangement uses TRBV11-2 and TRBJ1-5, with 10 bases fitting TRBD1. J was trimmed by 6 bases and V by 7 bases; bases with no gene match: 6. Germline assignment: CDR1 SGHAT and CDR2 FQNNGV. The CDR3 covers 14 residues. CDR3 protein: CASTGTGVAQPQHF. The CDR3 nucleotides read TGTGCCAGCACCGGGACAGGGGTCGCTCAGCCCCAGCATTTT.

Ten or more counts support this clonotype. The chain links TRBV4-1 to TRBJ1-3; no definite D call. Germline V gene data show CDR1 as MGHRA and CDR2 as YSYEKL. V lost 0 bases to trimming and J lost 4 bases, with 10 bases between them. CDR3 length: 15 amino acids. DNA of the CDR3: TGCGCCAGCAGCCAAGATCGTGGCGGAGGAAACACCATATATTTT. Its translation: CASSQDRGGGNTIYF.

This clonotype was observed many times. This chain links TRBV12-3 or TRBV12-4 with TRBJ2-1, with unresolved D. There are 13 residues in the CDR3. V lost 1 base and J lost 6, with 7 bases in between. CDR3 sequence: CASSLGRLNEQFF. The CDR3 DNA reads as TGTGCCAGCAGTTTAGGGCGGCTCAATGAGCAGTTCTTC.

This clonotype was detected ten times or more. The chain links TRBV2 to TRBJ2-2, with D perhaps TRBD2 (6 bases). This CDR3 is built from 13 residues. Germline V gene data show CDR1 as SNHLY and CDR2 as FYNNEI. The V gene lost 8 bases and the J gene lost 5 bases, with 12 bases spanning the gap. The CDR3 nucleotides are TGTGCCAGCTCGGGACTCCTGACCGGGGAGCTGTTTTTT. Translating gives CASSGLLTGELFF. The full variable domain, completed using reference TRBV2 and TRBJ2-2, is EPEVTQTPSHQVTQMGQEVILRCVPISNHLYFYWYRQILGQKVEFLVSFYNNEISEKSEIFDDQFSVERPDGSNFTLKIRSTKLEDSAMYFCASSGLLTGELFFGEGSRLTVL.

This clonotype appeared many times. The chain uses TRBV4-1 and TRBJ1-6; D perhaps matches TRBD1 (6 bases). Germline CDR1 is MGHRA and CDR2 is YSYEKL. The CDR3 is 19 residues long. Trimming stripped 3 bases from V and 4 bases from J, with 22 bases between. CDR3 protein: CASSHSRRDIGGYNSPLHF. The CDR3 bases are TGCGCCAGCAGCCACTCCAGGCGGGACATCGGAGGTTATAATTCACCCCTCCACTTT.

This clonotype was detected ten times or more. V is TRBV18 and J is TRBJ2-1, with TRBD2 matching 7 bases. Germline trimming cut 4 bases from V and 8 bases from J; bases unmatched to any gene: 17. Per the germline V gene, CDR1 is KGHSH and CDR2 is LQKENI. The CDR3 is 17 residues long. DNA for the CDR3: TGTGCCAGCTCACTCCGAGCTCTAGCGGTGAGTGGGGATGAGCAGTTCTTC. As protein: CASSLRALAVSGDEQFF.

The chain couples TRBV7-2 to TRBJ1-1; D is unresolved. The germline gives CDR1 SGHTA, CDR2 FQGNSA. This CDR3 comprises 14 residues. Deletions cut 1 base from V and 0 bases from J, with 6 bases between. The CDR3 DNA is TGTGCCAGCAGCTTAGGAACAGTGAACACTGAAGCTTTCTTT. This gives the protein CASSLGTVNTEAFF.

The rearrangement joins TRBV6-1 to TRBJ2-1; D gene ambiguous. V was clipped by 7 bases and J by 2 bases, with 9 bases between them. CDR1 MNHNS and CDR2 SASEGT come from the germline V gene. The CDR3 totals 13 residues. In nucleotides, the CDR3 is TGTGCCAGCATGGTCGCAACCTACAATGAGCAGTTCTTC. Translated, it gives CASMVATYNEQFF.

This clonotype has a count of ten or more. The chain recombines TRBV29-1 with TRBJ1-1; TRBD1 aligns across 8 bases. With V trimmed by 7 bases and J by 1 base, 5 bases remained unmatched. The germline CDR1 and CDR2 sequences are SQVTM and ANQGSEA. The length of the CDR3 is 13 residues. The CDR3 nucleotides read TGCAGCGAGGAGGACAGGGCGAACACTGAAGCTTTCTTT. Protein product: CSEEDRANTEAFF.

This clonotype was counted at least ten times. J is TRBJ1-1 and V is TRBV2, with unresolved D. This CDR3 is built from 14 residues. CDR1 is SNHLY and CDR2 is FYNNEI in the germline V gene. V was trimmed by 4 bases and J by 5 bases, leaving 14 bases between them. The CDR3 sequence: CASSVQSVRTEAFF. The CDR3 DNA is TGTGCCAGCAGTGTCCAGAGTGTTCGGACTGAAGCTTTCTTT.

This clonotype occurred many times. CDR3 sequence (DNA): TGTGCCAGCAGCCAAGATCGAGCGGGGGGTTGGAGCACAGATACGCAGTATTTT. This sequence encodes CASSQDRAGGWSTDTQYF. This chain uses TRBV3-1 with TRBJ2-3, with 9 bases lining up with TRBD2. The germline V gene encodes CDR1 LGHDT and CDR2 YNNKEL (reference sequence). The length of the CDR3 is 18 residues. After removal of 0 bases from V and 0 bases from J, the junction contained 7 bases not matched to a gene.